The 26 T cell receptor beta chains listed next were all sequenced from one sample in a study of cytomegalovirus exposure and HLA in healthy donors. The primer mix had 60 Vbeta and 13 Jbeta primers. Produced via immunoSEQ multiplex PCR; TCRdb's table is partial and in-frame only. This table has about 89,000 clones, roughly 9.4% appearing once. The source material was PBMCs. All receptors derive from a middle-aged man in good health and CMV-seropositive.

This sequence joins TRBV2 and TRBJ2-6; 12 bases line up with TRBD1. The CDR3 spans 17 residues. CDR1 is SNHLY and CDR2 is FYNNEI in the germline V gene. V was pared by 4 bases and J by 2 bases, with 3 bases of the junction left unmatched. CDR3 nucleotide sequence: TGTGCCAGCAGTGCTGGGACAGGGGGCACTGGGGCCAACGTCCTGACTTTC. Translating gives CASSAGTGGTGANVLTF.

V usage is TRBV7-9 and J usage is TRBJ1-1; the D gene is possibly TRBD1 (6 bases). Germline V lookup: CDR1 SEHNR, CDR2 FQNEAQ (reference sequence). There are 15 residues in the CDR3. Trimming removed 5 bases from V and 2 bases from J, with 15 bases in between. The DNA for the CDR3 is TGTGCCAGCAGCGAGATCGGACAGATCAACACTGAAGCTTTCTTT. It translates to CASSEIGQINTEAFF. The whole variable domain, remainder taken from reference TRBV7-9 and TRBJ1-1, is DTGVSQNPRHKITKRGQNVTFRCDPISEHNRLYWYRQTLGQGPEFLTYFQNEAQLEKSRLLSDRFSAERPKGSFSTLEIQRTEQGDSAMYLCASSEIGQINTEAFFGQGTRLTVV.

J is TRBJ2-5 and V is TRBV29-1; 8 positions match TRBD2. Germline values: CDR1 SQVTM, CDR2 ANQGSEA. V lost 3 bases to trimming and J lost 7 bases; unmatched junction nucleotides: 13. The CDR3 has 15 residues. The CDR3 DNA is TGCAGCGTTGAGGTCGCGGGAGGTGCTCTGGGGACCCAGTACTTC. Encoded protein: CSVEVAGGALGTQYF.

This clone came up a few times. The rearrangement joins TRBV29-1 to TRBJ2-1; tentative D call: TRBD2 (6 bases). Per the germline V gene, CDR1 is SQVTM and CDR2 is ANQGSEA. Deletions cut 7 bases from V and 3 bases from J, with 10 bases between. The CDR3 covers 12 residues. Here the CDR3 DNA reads TGCAGCGCAGGGACTGGCTACAATGAGCAGTTCTTC. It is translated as CSAGTGYNEQFF.

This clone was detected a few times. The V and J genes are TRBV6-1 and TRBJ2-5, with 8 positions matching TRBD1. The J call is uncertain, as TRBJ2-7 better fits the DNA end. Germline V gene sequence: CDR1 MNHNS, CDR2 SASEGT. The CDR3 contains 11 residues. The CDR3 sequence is CASSDRGEQYF. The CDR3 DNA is TGTGCCAGCAGCGACAGGGGCGAGCAGTACTTC.

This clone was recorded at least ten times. CDR3 loop: CASSLTGNQPQHF. CDR3 sequence (DNA): TGTGCCAGCAGCTTGACAGGCAATCAGCCCCAGCATTTT. The rearrangement links TRBV7-9 to TRBJ1-5; D is perhaps TRBD1 (5 bases). V lost 3 bases and J 2 bases, leaving 5 bases between the germline ends. The CDR3 sequence is 13 residues long. Germline V gene lookup returns CDR1 SEHNR and CDR2 FQNEAQ (reference sequence).

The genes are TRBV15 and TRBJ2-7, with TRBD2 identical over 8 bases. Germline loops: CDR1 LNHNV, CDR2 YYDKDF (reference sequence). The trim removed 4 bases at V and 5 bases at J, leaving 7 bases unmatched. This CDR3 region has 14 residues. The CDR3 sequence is CATSKSGSYDEQYF. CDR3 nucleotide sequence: TGTGCCACCAGCAAAAGCGGGAGTTACGACGAGCAGTACTTC.

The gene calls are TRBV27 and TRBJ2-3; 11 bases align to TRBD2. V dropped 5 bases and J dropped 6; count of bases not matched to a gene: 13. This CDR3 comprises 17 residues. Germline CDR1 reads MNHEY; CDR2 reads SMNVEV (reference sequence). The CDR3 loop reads CASSPWENSGRADTQYF. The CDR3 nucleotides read TGTGCCAGCAGTCCCTGGGAGAATAGCGGGAGGGCCGATACGCAGTATTTT.

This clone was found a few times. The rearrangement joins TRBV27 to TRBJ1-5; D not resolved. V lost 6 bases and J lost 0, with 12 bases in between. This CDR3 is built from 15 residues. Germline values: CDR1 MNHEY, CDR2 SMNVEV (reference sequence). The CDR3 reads CASRARINSNQPQHF. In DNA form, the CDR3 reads TGTGCCAGCAGGGCTAGGATAAATAGCAATCAGCCCCAGCATTTT.

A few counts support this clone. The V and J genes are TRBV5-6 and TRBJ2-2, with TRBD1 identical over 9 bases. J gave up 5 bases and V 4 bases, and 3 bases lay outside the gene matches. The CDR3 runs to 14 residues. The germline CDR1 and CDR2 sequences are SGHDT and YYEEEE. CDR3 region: CASSAGTGTGELFF. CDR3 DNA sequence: TGTGCCAGCAGCGCCGGGACAGGGACCGGGGAGCTGTTTTTT.

Here the CDR3 reads CASSPTSATDTQYF. Here the CDR3 DNA reads TGTGCCAGCAGCCCGACTAGCGCGACAGATACGCAGTATTTT. This chain connects TRBV6-5 to TRBJ2-3; 8 nucleotides agree with TRBD2. This CDR3 contains 14 residues. The junction had 5 bases not matched to a gene; V was cut back by 6 bases and J by 3 bases. Germline V CDR1 and CDR2: MNHEY, SVGAGI.

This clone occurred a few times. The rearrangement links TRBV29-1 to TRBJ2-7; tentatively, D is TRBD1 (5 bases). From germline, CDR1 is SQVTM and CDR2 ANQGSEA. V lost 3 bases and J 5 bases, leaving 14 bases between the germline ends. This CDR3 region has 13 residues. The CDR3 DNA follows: TGCAGCGTTGAGATTCTTGGCAGGGACGAGCAGTACTTC. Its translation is CSVEILGRDEQYF.

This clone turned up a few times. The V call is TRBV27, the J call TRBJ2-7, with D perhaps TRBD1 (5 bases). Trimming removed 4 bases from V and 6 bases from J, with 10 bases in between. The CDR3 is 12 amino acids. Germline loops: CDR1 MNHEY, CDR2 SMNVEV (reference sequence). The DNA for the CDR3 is TGTGCCAGCAGTTCAGGGTTACTCGAGCAGTACTTC. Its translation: CASSSGLLEQYF.

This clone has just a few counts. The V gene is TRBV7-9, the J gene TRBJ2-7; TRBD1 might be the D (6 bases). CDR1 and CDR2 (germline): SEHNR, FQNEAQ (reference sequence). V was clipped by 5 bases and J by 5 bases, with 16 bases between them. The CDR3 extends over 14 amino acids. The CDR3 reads CASSPRGFGDEQYF. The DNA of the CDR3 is TGTGCCAGCAGCCCGAGGGGGTTCGGCGACGAGCAGTACTTC.

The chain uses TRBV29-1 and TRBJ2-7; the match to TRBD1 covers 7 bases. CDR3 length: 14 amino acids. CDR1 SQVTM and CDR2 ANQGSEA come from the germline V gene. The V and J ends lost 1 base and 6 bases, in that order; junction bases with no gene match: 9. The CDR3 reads CSVEAGQGVSEQYF. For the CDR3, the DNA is TGCAGCGTTGAAGCGGGGCAGGGGGTGAGCGAGCAGTACTTC.

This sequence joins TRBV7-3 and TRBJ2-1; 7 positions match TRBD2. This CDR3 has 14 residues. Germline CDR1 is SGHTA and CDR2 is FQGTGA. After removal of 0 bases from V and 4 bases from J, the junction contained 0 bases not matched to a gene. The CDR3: CASSLTGGYNEQFF. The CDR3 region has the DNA TGTGCCAGCAGCTTAACGGGGGGGTACAATGAGCAGTTCTTC.

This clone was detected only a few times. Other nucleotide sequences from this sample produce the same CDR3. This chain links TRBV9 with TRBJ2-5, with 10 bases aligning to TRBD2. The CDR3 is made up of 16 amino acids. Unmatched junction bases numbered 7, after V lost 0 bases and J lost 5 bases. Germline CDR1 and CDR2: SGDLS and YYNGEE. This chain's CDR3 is CASSVASAGGRETQYF. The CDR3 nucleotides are TGTGCCAGCAGCGTAGCGTCAGCGGGAGGGAGGGAGACCCAGTACTTC.

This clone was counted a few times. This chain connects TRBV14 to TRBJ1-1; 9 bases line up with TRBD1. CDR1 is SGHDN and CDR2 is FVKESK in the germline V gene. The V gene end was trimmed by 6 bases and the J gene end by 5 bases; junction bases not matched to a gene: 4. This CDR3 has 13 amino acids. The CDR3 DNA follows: TGTGCCAGCAGGGGACAGGGATATACTGAAGCTTTCTTT. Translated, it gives CASRGQGYTEAFF.

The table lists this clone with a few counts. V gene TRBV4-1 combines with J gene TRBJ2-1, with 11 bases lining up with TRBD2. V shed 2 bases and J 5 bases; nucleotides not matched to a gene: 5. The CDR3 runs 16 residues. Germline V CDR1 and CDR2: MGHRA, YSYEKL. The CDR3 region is CASSQPLAGVNNEQFF. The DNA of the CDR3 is TGCGCCAGCAGCCAACCACTAGCGGGAGTCAACAATGAGCAGTTCTTC.

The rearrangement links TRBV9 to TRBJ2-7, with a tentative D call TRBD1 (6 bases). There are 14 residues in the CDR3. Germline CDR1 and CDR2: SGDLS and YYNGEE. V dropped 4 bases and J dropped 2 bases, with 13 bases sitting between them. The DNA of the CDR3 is TGTGCCAGCAGCCCCCACCAGGGGACCTACGAGCAGTACTTC. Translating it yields CASSPHQGTYEQYF.

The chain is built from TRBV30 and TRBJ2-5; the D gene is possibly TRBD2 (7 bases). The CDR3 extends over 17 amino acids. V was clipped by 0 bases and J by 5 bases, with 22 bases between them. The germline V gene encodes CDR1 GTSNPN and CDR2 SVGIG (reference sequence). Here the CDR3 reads CAWSVRSWGGPGETQYF. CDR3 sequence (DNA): TGTGCCTGGAGTGTAAGGTCGTGGGGGGGCCCCGGGGAGACCCAGTACTTC. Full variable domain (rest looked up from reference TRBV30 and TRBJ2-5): SQTIHQWPATLVQPVGSPLSLECTVEGTSNPNLYWYRQAAGRGLQLLFYSVGIGQISSEVPQNLSASRPQDRQFILSSKKLLLSDSGFYLCAWSVRSWGGPGETQYFGPGTRLLVL.

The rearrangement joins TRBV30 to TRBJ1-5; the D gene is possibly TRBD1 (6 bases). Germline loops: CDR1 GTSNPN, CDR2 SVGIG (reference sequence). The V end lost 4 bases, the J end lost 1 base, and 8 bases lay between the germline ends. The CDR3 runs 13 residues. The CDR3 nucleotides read TGTGCCTGGACAGGGACAAGCAATCAGCCCCAGCATTTT. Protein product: CAWTGTSNQPQHF.

The CDR3 region is CASSISYVREGRSYEQYF. As DNA, the CDR3 is TGTGCCAGTAGTATATCGTACGTGCGGGAGGGCCGGTCGTACGAGCAGTACTTC. This chain connects TRBV19 to TRBJ2-7, with 9 bases aligning to TRBD2. J gave up 4 bases and V 2 bases, and 15 bases lay outside the gene matches. In germline, CDR1 is LNHDA, CDR2 SQIVND (reference sequence). This CDR3 is built from 18 residues.

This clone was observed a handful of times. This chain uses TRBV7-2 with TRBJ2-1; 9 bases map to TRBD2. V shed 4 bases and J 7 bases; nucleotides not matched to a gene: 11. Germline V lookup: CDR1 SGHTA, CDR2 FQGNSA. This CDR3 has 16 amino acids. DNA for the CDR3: TGTGCCAGCAGCTCGCGGACTAGCGAAGTAAGGAATGAGCAGTTCTTC. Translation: CASSSRTSEVRNEQFF.

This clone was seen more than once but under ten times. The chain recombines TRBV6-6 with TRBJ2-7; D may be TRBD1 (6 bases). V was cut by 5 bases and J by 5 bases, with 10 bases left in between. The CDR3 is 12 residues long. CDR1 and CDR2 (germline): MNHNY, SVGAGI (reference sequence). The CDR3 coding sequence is TGTGCCAGCAGTATACAGGGCCACGAGCAGTACTTC. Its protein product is CASSIQGHEQYF.

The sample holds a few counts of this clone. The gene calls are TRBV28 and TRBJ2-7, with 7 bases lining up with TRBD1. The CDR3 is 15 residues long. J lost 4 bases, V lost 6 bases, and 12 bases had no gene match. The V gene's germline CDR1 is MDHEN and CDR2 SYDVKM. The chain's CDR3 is CASRTLTGVGYEQYF. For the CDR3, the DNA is TGTGCCAGCAGGACACTTACAGGGGTAGGTTACGAGCAGTACTTC.